A single T cell receptor beta chain is shown here with its context. In its sample, this clonotype was seen many times. No antigen is known for it. No much larger clonotype is one base removed from it; base qualities were not supplied. These data originate in a study of Graves' ophthalmopathy and Graves' hyperthyroidism (dated by TCRdb to the late 2010s). Notes on the research overall: Peripheral blood was collected at initial diagnosis, prior to any treatment. An independent validation cohort was composed of around 19 hyperthyroidism patients and 17 patients who later progressed from hyperthyroidism to ophthalmopathy. In about 6 hyperthyroidism patients, T-cell repertoires of thyroid tissue and blood were compared. The study used signatures of the TCR beta repertoire to tell Graves' ophthalmopathy apart from Graves' hyperthyroidism and to predict which patients would progress to ophthalmopathy. A discovery set of about a hundred patients (43 ophthalmopathy, just over 55 stable hyperthyroidism) was enrolled to explore V-J signatures distinguishing ophthalmopathy from hyperthyroidism. In total, 135 blood samples were TCR-sequenced: fewer than 50 ophthalmopathy, some 75 hyperthyroidism and some 17 hyperthyroidism-to-ophthalmopathy patients. Following sample collection, hyperthyroidism patients were given methimazole at a starting dose of 30 mg daily, and ophthalmopathy patients were given high-dose intravenous methylprednisolone.

The ophthalmopathy patients had moderately to severely active disease, with a Clinical Activity Score of 3 or higher, a NOSPECS grade of 4 or higher, and a disease duration of less than 3 months. Anyone with other autoimmune diseases, uncontrolled infections, pregnancy or lactation was excluded from the study. Diagnosis was based on clinical symptoms, serum thyroxine, TRAb, thyroid ultrasound and orbital computed tomography. Ficoll-Paque density gradient centrifugation was used to isolate PBMCs from about 9.4 ml of fresh peripheral blood. Trizol reagent was used to extract the total RNA, and its quality was then checked on an Agilent 2100 Bioanalyzer. Reading from cysteine to phenylalanine, the CDR3 counts 13 amino acids. The retained sequence is limited to the CDR3, 39 bases, with the frame set at the first base. From the germline V gene, CDR1 is SQVTM and CDR2 is ANQGSEA. A distance of 14 bases separates the germline ends of V and J, which lose 6 bases and 3 bases respectively.

For repertoire sequencing, TCR beta CDR3 regions were amplified from RNA transcripts. A first-round RT-PCR used HTBI primers with the Qiagen OneStep RT-PCR kit, followed by a second-round multiplex PCR, size selection and purification. The libraries underwent paired-end sequencing with 100 bp reads on an Illumina HiSeq2000. The paper's data handling went like this. SOAPnuke was used to process the reads, removing any read that contained adapters or uncalled bases, had a mean Phred below 15, or lacked an exact match to the constant primer or identifier. High-quality paired reads were merged with COPE v1.2.5. Each unique nucleotide sequence was defined as a clonotype, and clonotypes were aligned to IMGT TRB V, D and J references with MiTCR v1.1. Only V-J combinations with frequency above 0.0001 were analysed, covering 99.2% of repertoires. For each V-J combination, a TCR clonal expansion and chaos score was defined as the ratio of F50 clonal expansion to chaos observed in the TCRdist matrix. Welch's t-statistics and random forest were used to reduce features to over ten V-J combinations, which were fed into a naive Bayes classifier. The Morisita-Horn index was used to measure how similar the thyroid and blood repertoires were. The public reads were run again by TCRdb, first through fastp at Q25 and then through MiXCR, and only productive beta chains were kept. Identical CDR3 proteins give one entry, which carries the most common genes and DNA. These V and J calls originate from TCRdb's pipeline instead of the authors' own analysis. This sample holds roughly 700,000 distinct CDR3 sequences; around 40% were observed only once. The biggest ten clones account for less than 55% of the sample.

Results and caveats for the whole study, not just this receptor: No statistical method was used to predetermine the sample size, and group allocation was not hidden from the investigators. In validation, the model predicted ophthalmopathy progression with about 71% sensitivity and approximately 78% specificity; about a dozen predicted patients were CT-confirmed with GO in a median of around 6.5 months. In cross-validation, the 13-signature model distinguished ophthalmopathy from stable hyperthyroidism with about 88% sensitivity and about 84% specificity, and in the test set the corresponding values were approximately 80% and 68%. Among expanded thyroid clonotypes with frequency above 0.001, most also showed up in blood, which suggests that blood repertoires may reflect the thyroid immune response.

The chain is made from TRBV29-1 and TRBJ1-2; TRBD1 might be the D gene, on 6 matching bases. Sequencing was carried out using peripheral blood. This clonotype was sampled from an adult man with Graves' ophthalmopathy. The CDR3 region has the sequence CSVNRVSHYGYTF. The bases are TGCAGCGTGAACAGGGTTTCACACTATGGCTACACCTTC.